These 24 T cell receptor beta chains were sequenced from one sample in a study of blood T cell repertoires in COVID-19. The protocol was immunoSEQ multiplex PCR, while the TCRdb copy is restricted to in-frame clones and leaves out a portion. The sample includes around 310,000 clones, around nine tenths of them seen just once. Source material: peripheral blood. These receptors came from a young woman with COVID-19, enrolled during active disease.

This chain connects TRBV7-8 to TRBJ2-5; 10 bases agree with TRBD1. In germline, CDR1 is SGHVS, CDR2 FQNEAQ. V lost 6 bases to trimming and J lost 5 bases; unmatched junction nucleotides: 9. The CDR3 consists of 15 residues. CDR3 in amino acids: CASRPGQGTSETQYF. The CDR3 DNA reads as TGTGCCAGCAGACCGGGACAGGGGACGTCGGAGACCCAGTACTTC.

The rearrangement uses TRBV13 and TRBJ2-3; 11 nucleotides line up with TRBD2. The V segment lost 5 bases and the J segment 10 bases; nucleotides outside the gene matches: 11. Germline V gene lookup returns CDR1 PRHDT and CDR2 FYEKMQ (reference sequence). The CDR3 sequence is 15 residues long. This CDR3 is CASSAGTSGRSPQYF. In DNA, the CDR3 is TGTGCCAGCAGCGCTGGGACTAGCGGAAGGAGTCCGCAGTATTTT.

This clone has more than one count but fewer than ten. This chain links TRBV9 with TRBJ2-7; D gene unclear. CDR1 and CDR2 from the germline V gene are SGDLS and YYNGEE. Trimming stripped 2 bases from V and 4 bases from J, with 13 bases between. The CDR3 sequence is 14 residues long. The CDR3 nucleotides read TGTGCCAGCAGCGTTGATTTTGAGTTGTACGAGCAGTACTTC. Translating gives CASSVDFELYEQYF.

About this clone itself: Other DNA sequences of this sample code for an identical CDR3. This chain uses TRBV6-2 or TRBV6-3 with TRBJ2-7; D may be TRBD2 (5 bases). Germline CDR1 and CDR2: MNHEY and SVGEGT. This CDR3 has 14 residues. The V end lost 2 bases, the J end lost 3 bases, and 11 bases lay between the germline ends. CDR3 DNA: TGTGCCAGCAGTTACAGCGGCCAAAACTACGAGCAGTACTTC. It translates to CASSYSGQNYEQYF.

DNA for the CDR3: TGTGCCATAGGGGGGGTAGGGGAGACCCAGTACTTC. Translating gives CAIGGVGETQYF. The V and J genes are TRBV10-3 and TRBJ2-5; possibly TRBD2 for D (7 bases). CDR1 is ENHRY and CDR2 is SYGVKD in the germline V gene. The CDR3 contains 12 residues. The V end was cut by 9 bases, the J end by 5 bases, with 13 bases between.

J is TRBJ2-5 and V is TRBV30; 10 nucleotides agree with TRBD2. The ends lost 0 bases at V and 10 bases at J; junction bases unmatched: 14. Germline V gene lookup returns CDR1 GTSNPN and CDR2 SVGIG (reference sequence). The CDR3 contains 16 residues. CDR3 DNA sequence: TGTGCCTGGAGTGTAGGTGTGACAGCGGGAGGGGGAAGCCAGTACTTC. This translates into CAWSVGVTAGGGSQYF.

The chain is built from TRBV3-1 (or the pseudogene TRBV3-2) and TRBJ2-1; tentatively, D is TRBD2 (5 bases). CDR1 is LGHDT and CDR2 is YNNKEL in the germline V gene (reference sequence). With 5 bases removed from V and 0 bases from J, the gap between germline ends came to 5 bases. This CDR3 has 13 amino acids. DNA for the CDR3: TGTGCCAGCAGCGGGAGCTCCTACAATGAGCAGTTCTTC. Amino acids: CASSGSSYNEQFF.

J is TRBJ1-1 and V is TRBV4-1; D is perhaps TRBD1 (6 bases). There are 14 residues in the CDR3. CDR1 is MGHRA, CDR2 YSYEKL, per germline. V lost 6 bases to trimming and J lost 0 bases, with 11 bases between them. CDR3 bases: TGCGCCAGCAGTCTAGGACAGTTGAACACTGAAGCTTTCTTT. It yields the protein CASSLGQLNTEAFF.

This chain uses TRBV9 with TRBJ1-2, with 9 bases fitting TRBD1. The germline V gene encodes CDR1 SGDLS and CDR2 YYNGEE. V dropped 3 bases and J dropped 4; count of bases not matched to a gene: 16. The CDR3 is 18 amino acids. This CDR3 reads CASSGTGGSSISTYGYTF. The CDR3 nucleotides are TGTGCCAGCAGCGGCACAGGGGGCTCGAGTATTTCTACCTATGGCTACACCTTC.

The rearrangement links TRBV5-1 to TRBJ2-2; 8 bases map to TRBD1. Germline lookup yields CDR1 SGHRS and CDR2 YFSETQ. V lost 4 bases and J lost 4; bases outside the gene matches: 21. The CDR3 has 20 amino acids. CDR3 sequence (DNA): TGCGCCAGCAGCCCCTTATCCCAGGGGGCCTACTACAGGACCACCGGGGAGCTGTTTTTT. Amino acid sequence: CASSPLSQGAYYRTTGELFF.

This sequence joins TRBV19 and TRBJ1-1; tentatively, D is TRBD1 (6 bases). This CDR3 contains 14 residues. Germline CDR1 and CDR2: LNHDA and SQIVND (reference sequence). V lost 6 bases, J lost 1 base, and 12 bases lay in between. CDR3 loop: CASSPNRENTEAFF. As DNA, the CDR3 is TGTGCCAGTAGCCCGAACAGGGAGAACACTGAAGCTTTCTTT.

The chain has TRBV5-8 and TRBJ1-5; tentative D call: TRBD1 (5 bases). Trimming removed 2 bases from V and 4 bases from J, with 7 bases in between. Germline values: CDR1 SGHTS, CDR2 YDEGEE. The CDR3 length is 13 residues. The CDR3 DNA follows: TGTGCCAGCAGCTTAGACAGAAATCAGCCCCAGCATTTT. It specifies CASSLDRNQPQHF. Using reference TRBV5-8 and TRBJ1-5 for the parts outside the CDR3, the full variable domain is EAGVTQSPTHLIKTRGQQATLRCSPISGHTSVYWYQQALGLGLQFLLWYDEGEERNRGNFPPRFSGRQFPNYSSELNVNALELEDSALYLCASSLDRNQPQHFGDGTRLSIL.

This clone came up once. V and J are TRBV4-1 and TRBJ1-1; D perhaps matches TRBD1 (5 bases). Germline lookup yields CDR1 MGHRA and CDR2 YSYEKL. This CDR3 has 14 amino acids. The V end lost 1 base, the J end lost 5 bases, and 11 bases lay between the germline ends. The CDR3 protein is CASSQGGALTEAFF. In nucleotides, the CDR3 is TGCGCCAGCAGCCAAGGCGGGGCACTAACTGAAGCTTTCTTT.

The chain recombines TRBV3-1 (or the pseudogene TRBV3-2) with TRBJ1-6; 8 nucleotides line up with TRBD1. CDR3 length: 16 residues. CDR1 and CDR2 (germline): LGHDT, YNNKEL (reference sequence). V trimming: 1 base; J trimming: 9 bases; junction bases outside the gene matches: 8. The CDR3 DNA follows: TGTGCCAGCAGCCAAGTAGTGCCAGGGGGCGCTTCACCCCTCCACTTT. The encoded protein is CASSQVVPGGASPLHF.

The genes are TRBV28 and TRBJ1-2; D call uncertain. CDR1 is MDHEN, CDR2 SYDVKM, per germline. The CDR3 spans 13 residues. V was cut by 8 bases and J by 4 bases, with 14 bases left in between. The CDR3 is CASVPGRGYGYTF. The CDR3, as DNA: TGTGCCAGCGTACCGGGGAGAGGCTATGGCTACACCTTC.

This chain joins TRBV2 and TRBJ2-7; TRBD2 matches at 7 bases. CDR3 size: 14 residues. J lost 2 bases, V lost 7 bases, and 8 bases had no gene match. CDR1 is SNHLY, CDR2 FYNNEI, per germline. CDR3 bases: TGTGCCAGCATGGGGCTAGCGGAAACCTACGAGCAGTACTTC. Protein: CASMGLAETYEQYF.

V and J are TRBV7-9 and TRBJ2-3; TRBD2 aligns across 7 bases. V lost 5 bases, J lost 2 bases, and 10 bases stayed unmatched. From germline, CDR1 is SEHNR and CDR2 FQNEAQ (reference sequence). The CDR3 extends over 16 amino acids. CDR3 nucleotides: TGTGCCAGCAGCCTCCGGGACTACGAATACACAGATACGCAGTATTTT. Residues: CASSLRDYEYTDTQYF.

V is TRBV5-4 and J is TRBJ1-1; no firm D call. Looked up from germline, CDR1 is SGHNT and CDR2 is YYREEE (reference sequence). CDR3 size: 14 residues. V gave up 4 bases and J gave up 2 bases, with 12 bases separating them. The chain's CDR3 is CASSEGRVNTEAFF. The CDR3 DNA follows: TGTGCCAGCAGCGAAGGGAGGGTAAACACTGAAGCTTTCTTT.

J is TRBJ1-2 and V is TRBV12-3 or TRBV12-4, with D possibly TRBD1 on 5 matching bases. This CDR3 is built from 13 residues. Trimming shortened V by 6 bases and J by 4 bases, and 12 bases separated the two germline ends. The CDR3 DNA is TGTGCCAGCAGCAAATCAAGGGGCTATGGCTACACCTTC. It is translated as CASSKSRGYGYTF.

This chain uses TRBV27 with TRBJ1-5; D is uncertain. Deletions cut 2 bases from V and 5 bases from J, with 16 bases between. The CDR3 contains 16 residues. Germline V lookup: CDR1 MNHEY, CDR2 SMNVEV (reference sequence). CDR3: CASSLGPLSGDQPQHF. CDR3 nucleotide sequence: TGTGCCAGCAGTTTAGGCCCACTGAGTGGAGATCAGCCCCAGCATTTT.

V gene TRBV28 combines with J gene TRBJ1-5; 9 bases match TRBD1. The CDR3 has 18 residues. The J segment lost 5 bases and the V segment lost 1 base, leaving 12 bases of the junction unmatched. Germline CDR1 MDHEN, CDR2 SYDVKM. CDR3 residues: CASSLSPGQGRLDQPQHF. The CDR3 region has the DNA TGTGCCAGCAGTTTATCTCCCGGACAGGGGCGGTTGGATCAGCCCCAGCATTTT.

This chain links TRBV27 with TRBJ2-7, with a weak D call TRBD2 (5 bases). Trimming took 0 bases from V and 2 from J, leaving 8 bases between them. Germline values: CDR1 MNHEY, CDR2 SMNVEV (reference sequence). The CDR3 covers 14 residues. CDR3 nucleotide sequence: TGTGCCAGCAGTTTATCTGGGGAGACCTACGAGCAGTACTTC. Its protein is CASSLSGETYEQYF.

V and J are TRBV19 and TRBJ1-2, with 8 bases lining up with TRBD1. The ends lost 5 bases at V and 4 bases at J; junction bases unmatched: 6. The germline V gene has CDR1 LNHDA and CDR2 SQIVND (reference sequence). The CDR3 consists of 14 residues. This CDR3 is CASSFRTGIYGYTF. In DNA form, the CDR3 reads TGTGCCAGTAGTTTCCGGACAGGGATCTATGGCTACACCTTC. Filled out from reference TRBV19 and TRBJ1-2, the complete variable domain reads DGGITQSPKYLFRKEGQNVTLSCEQNLNHDAMYWYRQDPGQGLRLIYYSQIVNDFQKGDIAEGYSVSREKKESFPLTVTSAQKNPTAFYLCASSFRTGIYGYTFGSGTRLTVV.

The chain links TRBV18 to TRBJ1-1, with D possibly matching TRBD1 (6 bases). Germline assignment: CDR1 KGHSH and CDR2 LQKENI. Deletions cut 5 bases from V and 1 base from J, with 8 bases between. CDR3 length: 13 residues. The CDR3 region is CASSTDRNTEAFF. CDR3 sequence (DNA): TGTGCCAGCTCAACGGACAGGAACACTGAAGCTTTCTTT.